Here is one T cell receptor beta chain with its context. The entry originates in a study of cytomegalovirus exposure and HLA in healthy donors. Primers: 60 Vbeta forward and 13 Jbeta reverse. Using immunoSEQ multiplex PCR, the repertoire was profiled, and TCRdb retains in-frame clones only, with some absent. The sample comprises 150,000 to 200,000 clones, approximately 88% of which are singletons, and about 0.26% rests with the top ten. V shed 6 bases and J shed 6 bases, with 18 bases lying between them. CDR1 is LNHDA, CDR2 SQIVND, per germline (reference sequence). The CDR3 extends over 14 amino acids.

The sequence came from a boy younger than 18 in good health and CMV-seronegative. Sequencing was done on a sample of PBMCs. The rearrangement joins TRBV19 to TRBJ2-7; D might be TRBD2 (5 bases). This CDR3 reads CASSLAWDHREQYF. The CDR3 DNA reads TGTGCCAGTAGCCTAGCATGGGATCACCGCGAGCAGTACTTC.